Below are 19 T cell receptor beta chains sequenced from a single sample in a study of blood T cell repertoires in COVID-19 (TCRdb year 2020). Libraries were constructed by the immunoSEQ multiplex PCR assay. TCRdb stores this immuneACCESS table with in-frame sequences only. Part of the clones is absent; in the studies checked, under half of the shortfall reflects unresolved V genes, and no reason is known for the rest. The sample table holds approximately 180,000 clones, of which 87% were seen once. Jointly, the top ten make up around an eighth of the sample. Sequenced sample: peripheral blood. Every receptor here comes from a woman between 65 and 79 years old with COVID-19, enrolled during active disease.

The V and J genes are TRBV29-1 and TRBJ1-1; no clear D gene. Germline V gene lookup returns CDR1 SQVTM and CDR2 ANQGSEA. With 6 bases removed from V and 0 bases from J, the gap between germline ends came to 14 bases. The CDR3 runs to 14 residues. CDR3 residues: CSVTKTLLNTEAFF. The CDR3 DNA is TGCAGCGTAACTAAGACTCTCTTGAACACTGAAGCTTTCTTT.

The chain uses TRBV30 and TRBJ2-2; D gene ambiguous. The CDR3 length is 13 residues. Between the trimmed V and J ends, which lost 4 bases and 5 bases, there was a span of 11 bases. From germline, CDR1 is GTSNPN and CDR2 SVGIG (reference sequence). The CDR3 reads CAWNPLSTGELFF. The CDR3 bases are TGTGCCTGGAATCCCTTATCTACCGGGGAGCTGTTTTTT.

This clone was recorded once. The chain uses TRBV7-3 and TRBJ2-3; the match to TRBD2 covers 11 bases. The CDR3 is made up of 16 amino acids. Germline V lookup: CDR1 SGHTA, CDR2 FQGTGA. V was pared by 5 bases and J by 2 bases, with 6 bases of the junction left unmatched. The CDR3, as DNA: TGTGCCAGCAGCCAGGGACTAGCGGAGCTCACAGATACGCAGTATTTT. As protein: CASSQGLAELTDTQYF.

DNA for the CDR3: TGTGCCTGGAGGGGGACTAACCTTGGTGAGCAGTTCTTC. It encodes CAWRGTNLGEQFF. The chain couples TRBV30 to TRBJ2-1; 7 bases line up with TRBD2. J lost 9 bases, V lost 3 bases, and 8 bases had no gene match. This CDR3 has 13 residues. CDR1 and CDR2 from the germline V gene are GTSNPN and SVGIG (reference sequence).

This clone was picked up one time. The V gene is TRBV14, the J gene TRBJ2-7; possible D gene TRBD2, 5 bases. Germline-derived CDR1 and CDR2 are SGHDN and FVKESK. The CDR3 covers 14 residues. Trimming took off 1 base at V and 0 bases at J, with 7 bases between the two ends. The CDR3 spells CASSQGSGSYEQYF. The CDR3 nucleotides are TGTGCCAGCAGCCAAGGCAGCGGCTCCTACGAGCAGTACTTC.

The chain employs TRBV4-2 and TRBJ2-2; 8 bases fit TRBD2. Looked up from germline, CDR1 is LGHNA and CDR2 is YNFKEQ. The CDR3 has 20 residues. The junction had 12 bases not matched to a gene; V was cut back by 0 bases and J by 0 bases. The CDR3 nucleotides are TGTGCCAGCAGCCAAGAACCGTTTAGGATAGCGGGGTCGAACACCGGGGAGCTGTTTTTT. It codes for CASSQEPFRIAGSNTGELFF.

The CDR3 DNA is TGTGCCAGCAGCGCACAGGGGTTGGGCAGTCAGCCCCAGCATTTT. Translation: CASSAQGLGSQPQHF. The chain joins TRBV9 to TRBJ1-5; 7 positions match TRBD1. This CDR3 comprises 15 residues. Germline trimming cut 3 bases from V and 6 bases from J; bases unmatched to any gene: 9. Germline CDR1 is SGDLS and CDR2 is YYNGEE.

V and J are TRBV29-1 and TRBJ1-4; D perhaps matches TRBD1 (6 bases). The CDR3 totals 14 residues. V was trimmed by 7 bases and J by 4 bases, leaving 16 bases between them. Germline V gene data show CDR1 as SQVTM and CDR2 as ANQGSEA. CDR3 DNA: TGCAGCGCCACGCAGGGGACAAGTAATGAAAAACTGTTTTTT. Its protein product is CSATQGTSNEKLFF.

The rearrangement joins TRBV3-1 (or the pseudogene TRBV3-2) to TRBJ2-3; unclear D gene. Germline CDR1 is LGHDT and CDR2 is YNNKEL (reference sequence). This CDR3 has 15 residues. The ends were cut back, 0 bases at V and 0 bases at J, with 7 bases in the middle. CDR3 nucleotides: TGTGCCAGCAGCCAAGATCCCGGTAGCACAGATACGCAGTATTTT. Translation: CASSQDPGSTDTQYF.

The chain combines TRBV18 with TRBJ2-7, with 7 bases identical to TRBD1. After removal of 6 bases from V and 1 base from J, the junction contained 6 bases not matched to a gene. Per the germline V gene, CDR1 is KGHSH and CDR2 is LQKENI. The CDR3 totals 14 residues. The CDR3: CASSGQAHSYEQYF. The DNA of the CDR3 is TGTGCCAGCTCTGGACAGGCCCATTCCTACGAGCAGTACTTC.

The CDR3 sequence: CASSYLSVTGAGQPQHF. In nucleotides, the CDR3 is TGTGCCAGCAGTTACTTATCCGTGACAGGGGCCGGACAGCCCCAGCATTTT. The chain recombines TRBV6-2 or TRBV6-3 with TRBJ1-5, with 8 bases fitting TRBD1. J gave up 7 bases and V 1 base, and 12 bases lay outside the gene matches. Germline lookup yields CDR1 MNHEY and CDR2 SVGEGT. The CDR3 is 17 amino acids.

The chain has TRBV19 and TRBJ2-7; possibly TRBD2 for D (6 bases). V dropped 1 base and J dropped 6 bases, with 19 bases sitting between them. The CDR3 totals 16 residues. Per germline, CDR1 LNHDA and CDR2 SQIVND (reference sequence). CDR3 amino acids: CASSIGGDLTRPEQYF. DNA for the CDR3: TGTGCCAGTAGTATAGGGGGGGACCTAACCAGGCCCGAGCAGTACTTC.

This chain connects TRBV7-6 to TRBJ2-7; 10 bases align to TRBD2. J was trimmed by 1 base and V by 1 base; bases with no gene match: 7. CDR3 size: 17 residues. Germline lookup yields CDR1 SGHVS and CDR2 FNYEAQ. CDR3 amino acids: CASSLETSGMGSYEQYF. CDR3 bases: TGTGCCAGCAGCTTAGAAACTAGCGGGATGGGGTCCTACGAGCAGTACTTC. Complete variable domain (other parts from reference TRBV7-6 and TRBJ2-7): GAGVSQSPRYKVTKRGQDVALRCDPISGHVSLYWYRQALGQGPEFLTYFNYEAQQDKSGLPNDRFSAERPEGSISTLTIQRTEQRDSAMYRCASSLETSGMGSYEQYFGPGTRLTVT.

The gene calls are TRBV11-1 and TRBJ2-3, with a possible D match to TRBD1 (6 bases). Per the germline V gene, CDR1 is SGHAT and CDR2 is FQDESV (reference sequence). This CDR3 contains 15 residues. V dropped 5 bases and J dropped 1 base, with 13 bases sitting between them. CDR3 in amino acids: CASSPNRAGTDTQYF. In DNA form, the CDR3 reads TGTGCCAGCAGCCCCAACAGGGCCGGCACAGATACGCAGTATTTT. The variable domain in full, completed from reference TRBV11-1 and TRBJ2-3, reads EAEVAQSPRYKITEKSQAVAFWCDPISGHATLYWYRQILGQGPELLVQFQDESVVDDSQLPKDRFSAERLKGVDSTLKIQPAELGDSAMYLCASSPNRAGTDTQYFGPGTRLTVL.

V usage is TRBV7-8 and J usage is TRBJ2-5; a weak D match, TRBD1 (6 bases). Per germline, CDR1 SGHVS and CDR2 FQNEAQ. The CDR3 spans 14 residues. Trimming removed 0 bases from V and 5 bases from J, with 10 bases in between. CDR3 sequence (DNA): TGTGCCAGCAGCTTAGCGAGAAGGGGGGAGACCCAGTACTTC. As protein: CASSLARRGETQYF.

The chain uses TRBV7-2 and TRBJ2-7, with 13 bases matching TRBD2. The CDR3 covers 14 residues. The J segment lost 4 bases and the V segment lost 4 bases, leaving 1 base of the junction unmatched. Germline CDR1 reads SGHTA; CDR2 reads FQGNSA. CDR3 DNA sequence: TGTGCCAGCAGCTCGGGACTAGCGGGATACGAGCAGTACTTC. It yields the protein CASSSGLAGYEQYF.

This clone has only a few counts. The chain recombines TRBV19 with TRBJ1-2; no clear D gene. The germline CDR1 and CDR2 sequences are LNHDA and SQIVND (reference sequence). The CDR3 runs to 15 residues. The V and J ends lost 1 base and 1 base respectively, with 10 bases between them. This chain's CDR3 is CASSIASGYNYGYTF. CDR3 in DNA: TGTGCCAGTAGTATAGCTTCAGGCTATAACTATGGCTACACCTTC.

This clone was observed a single time. The V call is TRBV9, the J call TRBJ1-5; weak D call: TRBD1 (6 bases). Germline CDR1 and CDR2: SGDLS and YYNGEE. Between the trimmed V and J ends, which lost 5 bases and 3 bases, there was a span of 12 bases. The CDR3 extends over 14 amino acids. CDR3 loop: CASSADSHNQPQHF. The CDR3 DNA reads TGTGCCAGCAGTGCGGACAGTCACAATCAGCCCCAGCATTTT.

This clone was picked up one time. The V and J genes are TRBV14 and TRBJ2-5; D gene unclear. The germline V gene encodes CDR1 SGHDN and CDR2 FVKESK. Trimming took 2 bases from V and 5 from J, leaving 6 bases between them. The CDR3 is made up of 12 amino acids. CDR3 residues: CASSQTAETQYF. The CDR3 nucleotides read TGTGCCAGCAGCCAAACTGCGGAGACCCAGTACTTC.